Following are 10 T cell receptor beta chains from one sample sequenced in a study of T-cell reconstitution after alpha-beta-depleted transplantation in children (dated by TCRdb to between 2015 and 2016). In light of the paper, this sample's treatment or condition label describes: allogeneic hematopoietic cell transplantation with graft depleted of TCRalphabeta T cells and CD19 B cells. Libraries were made using PCR. Instrument used: Illumina HiSeq 2500. To normalize quantification of the TCRbeta repertoire, the TCR libraries were built with molecular barcoding that relied on unique molecular identifiers. In TCRdb, the public reads were trimmed at Q25 with fastp and aligned with MiXCR, with productive beta chains retained. When rows share a CDR3 protein, they turn into one entry using the most common DNA and genes. This sample comprises 700,000 to 950,000 distinct CDR3 sequences, 15% to 20% of them detected only once. The ten most abundant clones make up roughly 5% of the sample.

Source: PBMCs, mostly from graft donor cells, taken 360 days after TCRalphabeta/CD19-depleted stem cell transplant. These receptors were collected from a male patient younger than 18 who had a stem cell transplant for acute lymphoblastic leukemia, so the T cells may come from the graft donor.

The rearrangement links TRBV18 to TRBJ2-1; D unresolved. Germline V gene sequence: CDR1 KGHSH, CDR2 LQKENI. There are 15 residues in the CDR3. Trimming stripped 3 bases from V and 0 bases from J, with 9 bases between. The CDR3 DNA reads TGTGCCAGCTCACCCAGCGAAAGCTCCTACAATGAGCAGTTCTTC. It is translated as CASSPSESSYNEQFF.

V usage is TRBV28 and J usage is TRBJ2-1; 8 nucleotides align to TRBD2. This CDR3 has 14 amino acids. Trimming cost V 7 bases and J 0 bases; bases outside gene matches: 2. Germline V gene lookup returns CDR1 MDHEN and CDR2 SYDVKM. CDR3 coding DNA: TGTGCCAGCATAAGCGGGGGCTCCTACAATGAGCAGTTCTTC. It translates to CASISGGSYNEQFF.

The J gene is TRBJ2-7, the V gene TRBV7-3; 7 bases agree with TRBD2. V shed 3 bases and J 4 bases; nucleotides not matched to a gene: 12. CDR1 SGHTA and CDR2 FQGTGA come from the germline V gene. CDR3 size: 16 residues. The CDR3 reads CASSLVGGRIRYEQYF. The DNA for the CDR3 is TGTGCCAGCAGCTTGGTAGGCGGGAGAATCCGGTACGAGCAGTACTTC.

The rearrangement links TRBV4-1 to TRBJ1-1; 7 bases fit TRBD1. The CDR3 spans 17 residues. Losses at the gene ends were 3 bases for V and 0 bases for J; bases not matched to a gene: 10. The germline V gene encodes CDR1 MGHRA and CDR2 YSYEKL. CDR3 nucleotides: TGCGCCAGCAGCCACGTGAGGGACAGACAGATGAACACTGAAGCTTTCTTT. It encodes CASSHVRDRQMNTEAFF.

Here the CDR3 reads CASSLRSSLAGNNEQFF. Written as DNA, the CDR3 is TGTGCCAGCAGCCTCCGCTCGTCGCTAGCGGGAAACAATGAGCAGTTCTTC. The V gene is TRBV3-1, the J gene TRBJ2-1, with TRBD2 matching over 9 bases. The germline gives CDR1 LGHDT, CDR2 YNNKEL (reference sequence). This CDR3 is built from 17 residues. After removal of 4 bases from V and 5 bases from J, the junction contained 12 bases not matched to a gene.

This clonotype appeared many times. The CDR3: CASSLSRRETQYF. The CDR3, as DNA: TGTGCCAGCAGTTTGTCCCGGAGAGAGACCCAGTACTTC. This chain links TRBV12-3 or TRBV12-4 with TRBJ2-5; no clear D. Trimming left V 3 bases short and J 4 bases short, with 9 bases between. The CDR3 has 13 amino acids.

CDR3 DNA sequence: TGCAGTGCTAGAGACGCGACAGGGAATTCACCCCTCCACTTT. Translation: CSARDATGNSPLHF. The J gene is TRBJ1-6, the V gene TRBV20-1, with TRBD1 matching over 7 bases. Germline V gene data show CDR1 as DFQATT and CDR2 as SNEGSKA (reference sequence). CDR3 length: 14 amino acids. The V gene end was trimmed by 0 bases and the J gene end by 7 bases; junction bases not matched to a gene: 3.

The chain has TRBV7-3 and TRBJ2-2; unclear D gene. This CDR3 is built from 15 residues. V was cut by 0 bases and J by 5 bases, with 10 bases left in between. The germline V gene encodes CDR1 SGHTA and CDR2 FQGTGA. The DNA for the CDR3 is TGTGCCAGCAGCTTAACTCGTGTGGGGACCGGGGAGCTGTTTTTT. Its translation: CASSLTRVGTGELFF. Supplemented by reference TRBV7-3 and TRBJ2-2, the full variable domain reads GAGVSQTPSNKVTEKGKYVELRCDPISGHTALYWYRQSLGQGPEFLIYFQGTGAADDSGLPNDRFFAVRPEGSVSTLKIQRTERGDSAVYLCASSLTRVGTGELFFGEGSRLTVL.

Of note for this clonotype: One base away lies a much larger clone, so this may be a sequencing read error. The chain combines TRBV4-1 with TRBJ2-5; D is undetermined. The germline CDR1 and CDR2 sequences are MGHRA and YSYEKL. The CDR3 loop spans 13 amino acids. V was trimmed by 1 base and J by 3 bases, leaving 6 bases between them. The CDR3 is CASSQGREETQYF. The CDR3 DNA sequence: TGCGCCAGCAGCCAAGGCCGGGAAGAGACCCAGTACTTC.

The rearrangement uses TRBV29-1 and TRBJ2-2; 8 bases agree with TRBD1. The ends lost 4 bases at V and 0 bases at J; junction bases unmatched: 1. Germline V CDR1 and CDR2: SQVTM, ANQGSEA. This CDR3 region has 14 residues. CDR3 coding DNA: TGCAGCGTTGGACAGGGGCCGAACACCGGGGAGCTGTTTTTT. Encoded protein: CSVGQGPNTGELFF.